This entry features one T cell receptor beta chain sequence. Its specificity is not known. The PCR had 60 Vbeta and 13 Jbeta primers. The protocol was immunoSEQ multiplex PCR, while the TCRdb copy is restricted to in-frame clones and leaves out a portion. The sample has fewer than 300,000 clones; roughly 88% are singletons. This sample was taken from a study of cytomegalovirus exposure and HLA in healthy donors. Study-wide points: The authors considered a cluster of highly shared sequence variants likely to be a sequencing artifact.

Sequencing used PBMCs. This TCR derives from a man aged 35-49 years in good health and CMV-seropositive.

CDR3 sequence reads: CASSPPGQGALFSTDTQYF. In DNA, the CDR3 is TGTGCCAGCAGTCCGCCGGGACAGGGGGCCTTATTTAGCACAGATACGCAGTATTTT. The chain recombines TRBV27 with TRBJ2-3; 12 bases align to TRBD1. Germline assignment: CDR1 MNHEY and CDR2 SMNVEV (reference sequence). This CDR3 contains 19 residues. Trimming at V came to 5 bases and at J to 0 bases, leaving 12 bases not matched to a gene.